This T cell receptor (beta chain) was recorded in a study of T cell repertoires in breast cancer (dated by TCRdb to between 2015 and 2016). With respect to the entire study: Tumors, lymph nodes and peripheral blood lymphocytes from breast cancer patients, as well as peripheral blood from healthy control donors, were profiled. Tumors and tumor-involved lymph nodes were minced, digested with Liberase and DNase, and then passed through 70-um and 40-um filters. Tumor-free lymph nodes were processed without enzymatic digestion, and Ficoll was used to separate blood samples. Because breast cancer has a low mutational burden and rarely has common mutations, the study reasoned that TCRs shared between breast cancer patients would target shared antigens. Controls included nine healthy donors of an age range similar to the patients. On average, sequencing produced roughly 540,000 sequences per sample, which came to around 9 reads per input cell. The majority of the roughly 22 patient tumors analyzed for shared TCRs were ER+/PR+.

This clonotype was observed many times. Its target antigen remains unknown. Within one base of it there is no much larger clone, and no base qualities were kept. The full study reports these points: Emulsion RT-PCR was regarded as qualitative rather than quantitative, because clone recovery was skewed by transcript abundance and primer differences. Shared TCRs were encoded by various nucleotide sequences, which suggests selection and expansion based on antigen. TRBV7 predominance was observed among shared TCRs, which possibly reflected tumor recognition or mispriming bias from eight TRBV7 primers. About fourfold more TCRs were shared with matched tumor repertoires by tumor-involved sentinel lymph nodes than by tumor-free nodes (about 7.7% versus 2%). Roughly 20 TCR pairs were shared across seven or more patient tumors and rarely found in control blood, suggesting possible tumor specificity. Discarding singleton TCRs and sampling only part of each tumor may have missed genuine antitumor clones.

Library preparation was by emulsion pairing. Unpaired genes were suppressed by a second nested PCR with blocking oligos, after which a third nested PCR added Illumina adaptors and barcodes. Each master mix for emulsion RT-PCR held 5,000-250,000 T cells along with C-region, Stepout and V-region primers. The Micellula Emulsion and Purification Kit was used to generate emulsions, and Qiagen OneStep RT-PCR reagents were used for RT-PCR. The pooled libraries were sequenced on an Illumina MiSeq using paired-end 2 x 250 reads. The paper's processing steps were these. Read pairs were joined in Galaxy and clipped at the engineered overlap into separate alpha and beta files, and reads that were not clipped were discarded. Alpha-beta pairs were assigned with CompleteTCR, a MiTCR-based pipeline that links chains sharing read cluster identifiers using an R script. TCR sequences seen only once, which were about 1-3.1%, were removed as potential sequencing errors. TCRdb cleaned the public reads at Q25 with fastp, built clones with MiXCR and kept in-frame beta chains. Rows with one shared CDR3 protein collapse into an entry with the most common genes and DNA. Here the V and J calls rest on TCRdb's processing, not on the authors' analysis. In all, the sample holds thousands of distinct CDR3 sequences, and 30% to 40% of those were seen once. The top ten clonotypes cover approximately 30% of the sample.

Paired alpha-beta TCRs of CD8+ T cells were analyzed using an expanded emulsion RT-PCR method with primers for all TCR V genes. CD8+ T cells were isolated with a CD8 positive selection kit and incubated overnight in around 9.5 IU/mL IL-2 before emulsion RT-PCR. Sequences SNHLY (CDR1) and FYNNEI (CDR2) are obtained from the germline V gene. Between the V and J ends, shortened by 7 bases and 7 bases respectively, the junction contains 14 bases. The CDR3 numbers 13 residues from cysteine through phenylalanine. CDR3 DNA is the only sequence kept; it has 39 bases, read in frame from the first base. The V and J segments used are TRBV2 and TRBJ1-5, and perhaps TRBD1 as D gene, on 5 matching bases. The TCR originated in a pool of human donors with breast cancer or a healthy control (not recorded which). The source material was CD8+ T cells. Here is the DNA: TGTGCCAGCAACCCGGGGGGAACGCAGCCCCAGCATTTT. It is translated as CASNPGGTQPQHF. When the CDR3 is completed using the reference TRBV2 and TRBJ1-5 genes on either side, the full variable domain is EPEVTQTPSHQVTQMGQEVILRCVPISNHLYFYWYRQILGQKVEFLVSFYNNEISEKSEIFDDQFSVERPDGSNFTLKIRSTKLEDSAMYFCASNPGGTQPQHFGDGTRLSIL.